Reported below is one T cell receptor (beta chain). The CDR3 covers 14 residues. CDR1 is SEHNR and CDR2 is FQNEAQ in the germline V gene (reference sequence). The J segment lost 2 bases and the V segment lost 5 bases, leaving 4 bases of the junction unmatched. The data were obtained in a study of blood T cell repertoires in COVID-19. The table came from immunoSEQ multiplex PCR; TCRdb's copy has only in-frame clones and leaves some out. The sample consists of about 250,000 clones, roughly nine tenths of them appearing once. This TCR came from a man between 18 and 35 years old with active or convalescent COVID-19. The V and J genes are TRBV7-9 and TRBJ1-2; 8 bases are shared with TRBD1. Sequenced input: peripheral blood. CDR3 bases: TGTGCCAGCAGCCCCCGGACAGGGAACTATGGCTACACCTTC. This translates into CASSPRTGNYGYTF.